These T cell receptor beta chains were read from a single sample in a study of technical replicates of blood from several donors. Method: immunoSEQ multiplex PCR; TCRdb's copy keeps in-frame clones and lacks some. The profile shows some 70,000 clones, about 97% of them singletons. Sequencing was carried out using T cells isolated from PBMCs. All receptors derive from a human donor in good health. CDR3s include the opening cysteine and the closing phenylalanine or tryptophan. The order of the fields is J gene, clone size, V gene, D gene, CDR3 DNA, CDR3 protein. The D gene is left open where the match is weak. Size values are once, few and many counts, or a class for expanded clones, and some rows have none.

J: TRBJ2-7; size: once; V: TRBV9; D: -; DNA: TGTGCCAGCAGCGTAGGAGGGGGGGGGTACGAGCAGTACTTC; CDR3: CASSVGGGGYEQYF
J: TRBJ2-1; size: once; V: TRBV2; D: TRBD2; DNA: TGTGCCAGTGCCTTAATATCTAGCGGGAGCCTCTACAATGAGCAGTTCTTC; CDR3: CASALISSGSLYNEQFF
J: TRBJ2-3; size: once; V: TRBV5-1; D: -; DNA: TGCGCCAGCAGCTTGGAGGCGGGGAACACAGATACGCAGTATTTT; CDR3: CASSLEAGNTDTQYF
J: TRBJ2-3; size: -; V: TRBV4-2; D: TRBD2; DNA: TGTGCCAGCAGTCTGTGGCGGGAGACAGATACGCAGTATTTT; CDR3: CASSLWRETDTQYF
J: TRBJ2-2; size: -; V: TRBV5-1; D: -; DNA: TGCGCCAGCAGCTTGGACGGCGGGGCGAACACCGGGGAGCTGTTTTTT; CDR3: CASSLDGGANTGELFF
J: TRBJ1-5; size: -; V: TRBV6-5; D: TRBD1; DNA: TGTGCCAGCAGCGCCGGGACAGAGGGTCAGCCCCAGCATTTT; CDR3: CASSAGTEGQPQHF
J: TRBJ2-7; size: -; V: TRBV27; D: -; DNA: TGTGCCAGCAGTTCACAGGGATACGAGCAGTACTTC; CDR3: CASSSQGYEQYF
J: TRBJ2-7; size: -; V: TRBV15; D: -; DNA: TGTGCCACCAGCAGAGACAGGGGCTACGAGCAGTACTTC; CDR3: CATSRDRGYEQYF
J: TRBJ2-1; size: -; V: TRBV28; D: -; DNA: TGTGCCAGCAGTCCAGGACTACCTAGCTCCTACAATGAGCAGTTCTTC; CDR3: CASSPGLPSSYNEQFF
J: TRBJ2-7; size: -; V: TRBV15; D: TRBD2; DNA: TGTGCCACCAGCAGAGGGCTAGCGGGAGGTCAAGAGCAGTACTTC; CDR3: CATSRGLAGGQEQYF
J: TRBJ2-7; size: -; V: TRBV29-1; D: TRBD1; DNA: TGCAGCGTTGTTGGATGGGACAGGGGAGGGGAGCAGTACTTC; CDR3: CSVVGWDRGGEQYF
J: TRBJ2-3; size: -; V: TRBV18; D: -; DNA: TGTGCCAGCTCACCGGAGGAATTCCACACAGATACGCAGTATTTT; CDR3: CASSPEEFHTDTQYF
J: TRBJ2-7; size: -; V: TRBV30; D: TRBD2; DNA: TGTGCCTGGAGTAGGGGTCCGCCGGGGGGAGCCTACGAGCAGTACTTC; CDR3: CAWSRGPPGGAYEQYF
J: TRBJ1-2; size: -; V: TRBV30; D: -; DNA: TGTGCCTGGAATAATCGGGGAACCTATGGCTACACCTTC; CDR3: CAWNNRGTYGYTF
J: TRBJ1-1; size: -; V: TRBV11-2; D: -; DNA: TGTGCCAGCAGCTTAAGTCAAAGGGGGGGGACTGAAGCTTTCTTT; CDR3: CASSLSQRGGTEAFF
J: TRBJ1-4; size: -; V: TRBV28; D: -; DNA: TGTGCCAGCAGTTTCGCGGTGACTGGTGAAAAACTGTTTTTT; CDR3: CASSFAVTGEKLFF
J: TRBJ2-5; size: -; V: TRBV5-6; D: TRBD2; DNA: TGTGCCAGCAGCTTGAGCCTAGCGGGGCTAGAGACCCAGTACTTC; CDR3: CASSLSLAGLETQYF
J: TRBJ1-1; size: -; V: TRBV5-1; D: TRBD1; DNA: TGCGCCAGCAGCTCTCAGGGGGCAAACACTGAAGCTTTCTTT; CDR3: CASSSQGANTEAFF
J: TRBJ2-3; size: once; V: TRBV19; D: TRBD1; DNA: TGTGCCAGTAGTAGAGGACAGGTAGATACGCAGTATTTT; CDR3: CASSRGQVDTQYF
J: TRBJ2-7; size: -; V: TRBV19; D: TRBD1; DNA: TGTGCCAGTAGGCCGACAGGGGATAGGTCCTACGAGCAGTACTTC; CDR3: CASRPTGDRSYEQYF
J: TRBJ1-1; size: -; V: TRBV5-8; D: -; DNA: TGTGCCAGCAGCTCGGGCCCAGCGGGGACTGAAGCTTTCTTT; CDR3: CASSSGPAGTEAFF
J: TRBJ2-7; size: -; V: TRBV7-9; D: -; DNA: TGTGCCAGCAGTTTAACGGGCTACGAGCAGTACTTC; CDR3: CASSLTGYEQYF